This entry concerns a single TCR beta chain. Its antigen is currently unknown. This sample is drawn from a study of shared clonotypes between healthy human individuals. Study-wide results and caveats: Researchers sampled blood only, noting tissue repertoires likely differ. Shared clonotypes across all four donors exceeded non-shared ones in generation probability.

TCRdb's copy holds only in-frame clones and misses some; the assay was immunoSEQ multiplex PCR. This sample has roughly 1 million clones; approximately 68% occur once, and the top ten carry 1.5%. V was pared by 5 bases and J by 0 bases, with 9 bases between. Germline V gene lookup returns CDR1 SGHNT and CDR2 YYREEE (reference sequence). This CDR3 is 13 amino acids long. This receptor was taken from a man aged 18-30 years in good health. The chain joins TRBV5-4 to TRBJ2-7; tentatively, D is TRBD2 (5 bases). Sequenced input: memory CD4+ T cells sorted from blood. Regarding subset: CD45RA-negative fraction. CDR3: CASSLDYSYEQYF. The CDR3 region has the DNA TGTGCCAGCAGTTTAGACTACTCCTACGAGCAGTACTTC.